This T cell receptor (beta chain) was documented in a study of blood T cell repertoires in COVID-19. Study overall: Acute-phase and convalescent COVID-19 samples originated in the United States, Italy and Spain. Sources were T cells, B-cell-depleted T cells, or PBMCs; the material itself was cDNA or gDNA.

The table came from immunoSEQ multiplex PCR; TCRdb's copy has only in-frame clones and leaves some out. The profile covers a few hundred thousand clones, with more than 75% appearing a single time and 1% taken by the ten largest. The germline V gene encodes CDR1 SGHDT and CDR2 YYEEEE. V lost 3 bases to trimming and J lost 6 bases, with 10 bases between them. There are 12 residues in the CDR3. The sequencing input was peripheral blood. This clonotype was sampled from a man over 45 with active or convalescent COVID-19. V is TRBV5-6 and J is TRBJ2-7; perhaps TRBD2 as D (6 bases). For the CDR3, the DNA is TGTGCCAGCAGCTCGACTAGTTTCGAGCAGTACTTC. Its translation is CASSSTSFEQYF.